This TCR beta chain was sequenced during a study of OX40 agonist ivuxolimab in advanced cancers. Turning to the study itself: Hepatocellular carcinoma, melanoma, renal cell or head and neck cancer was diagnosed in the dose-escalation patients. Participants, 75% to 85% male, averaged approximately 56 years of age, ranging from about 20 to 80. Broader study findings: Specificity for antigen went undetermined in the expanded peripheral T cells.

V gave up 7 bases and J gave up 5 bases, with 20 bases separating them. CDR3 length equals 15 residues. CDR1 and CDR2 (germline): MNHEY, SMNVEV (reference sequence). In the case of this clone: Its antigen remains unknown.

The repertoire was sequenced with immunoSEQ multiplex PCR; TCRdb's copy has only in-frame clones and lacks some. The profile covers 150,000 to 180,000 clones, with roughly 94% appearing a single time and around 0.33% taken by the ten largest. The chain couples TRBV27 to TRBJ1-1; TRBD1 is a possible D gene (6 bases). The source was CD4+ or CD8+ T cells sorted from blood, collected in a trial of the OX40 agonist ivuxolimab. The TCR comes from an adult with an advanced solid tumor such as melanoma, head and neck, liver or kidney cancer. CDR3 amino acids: CASNPRGAPGTEAFF. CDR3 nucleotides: TGTGCCAGCAACCCCCGGGGGGCCCCCGGGACTGAAGCTTTCTTT.